Sequencing of this T cell receptor (beta chain) was carried out in a study of regulatory T cells in long-lasting Graves disease. Trimming took 0 bases from V and 2 from J, leaving 14 bases between them. Germline CDR1 and CDR2: SGDLS and YYNGEE. This CDR3 has 16 amino acids. Time point described: newly diagnosed GD, antithyroid drugs for less than 3 months. With RNA extracted from PBMCs as input, the TCR library was made. As collected, the peripheral blood samples measured about 8.1 milliliters each and went into EDTA tubes. HTBI primers from iRepertoire and Arm-PCR of CDR3 regions yielded the TCR beta libraries. TCRdb used MiXCR to reprocess the multiplex PCR reads, holding one entry per CDR3 protein. The table includes roughly 410,000 distinct CDR3 sequences, over 12% detected once. This sample was shared with a second study, whose subject was T cells in Graves' hyperthyroidism and ophthalmopathy.

This receptor was identified in a woman between 40 and 55 years old with Graves disease. Specimen: peripheral blood mononuclear cells (PBMCs), collected at new diagnosis, from a patient treated with antithyroid drugs. The rearrangement joins TRBV9 to TRBJ1-1; a weak D match, TRBD1 (5 bases). Here the CDR3 reads CASSVVPTDTNTEAFF. As DNA, the CDR3 is TGTGCCAGCAGCGTAGTGCCGACAGACACTAACACTGAAGCTTTCTTT.